The rows below give T cell receptor beta chains drawn from one sample of a study of T cells expressing NK-cell markers. One entry per CDR3 protein, without DNA, is what TCRdb gives after re-calling the 5' RACE reads. The listing records roughly 300,000 distinct CDR3 sequences. The sample taken for sequencing was blood T cells: a sorted CD56 or NKG2C T cell subset, CD4+ or CD8+ T cells, or bulk PBMC T cells (not recorded which). The source of these receptors is a woman between 18 and 70 years old in good health. Each CDR3 is given with its conserved first and last residue.

j_call: TRBJ2-1; v_call: TRBV7-8; cdr3_aa: CASSPRVGGSTYNEQFF
j_call: TRBJ2-7; v_call: TRBV25-1; cdr3_aa: CASTQTGQGHEQYF
j_call: TRBJ1-1; v_call: TRBV20-1; cdr3_aa: CSARMNTEAFF
j_call: TRBJ1-3; v_call: TRBV6-5; cdr3_aa: CASSYSKASGAGNTIYF
j_call: TRBJ2-1; v_call: TRBV11-2; cdr3_aa: CASSQTGTSGLSSYNEQFF
j_call: TRBJ1-4; v_call: TRBV30; cdr3_aa: CAWSPGGSIVKLFF
j_call: TRBJ2-7; v_call: TRBV29-1; cdr3_aa: CSVEWGADEQYF
j_call: TRBJ2-2; v_call: TRBV30; cdr3_aa: CAWTLGQNTGELFF
j_call: TRBJ2-1; v_call: TRBV5-5; cdr3_aa: CASRTSFTGVPNEQFF
j_call: TRBJ2-5; v_call: TRBV4-1; cdr3_aa: CASSLDGGSRETQYF
j_call: TRBJ2-5; v_call: TRBV12-3/TRBV12-4; cdr3_aa: CASSPLLRVAETQYF
j_call: TRBJ2-5; v_call: TRBV9; cdr3_aa: CASSVDRAGQETQYF
j_call: TRBJ2-1; v_call: TRBV20-1; cdr3_aa: CSARDDQRQFF
j_call: TRBJ1-1; v_call: TRBV9; cdr3_aa: CASSATGATMNTEAFF
j_call: TRBJ2-5; v_call: TRBV20-1; cdr3_aa: CSASGVTGHETQYF
j_call: TRBJ2-7; v_call: TRBV7-2; cdr3_aa: CASSLAGEAGYEQYF
j_call: TRBJ2-7; v_call: TRBV25-1; cdr3_aa: CASSEYSPGGGEQYF
j_call: TRBJ2-1; v_call: TRBV20-1; cdr3_aa: CSASLLAGDHNEQFF
j_call: TRBJ2-5; v_call: TRBV6-1; cdr3_aa: CASSPRGWETQYF
j_call: TRBJ1-1; v_call: TRBV27; cdr3_aa: CASSFLGLNTEPFF
j_call: TRBJ2-1; v_call: TRBV5-1; cdr3_aa: CASSLLTSSYNEQFF
j_call: TRBJ2-1; v_call: TRBV20-1; cdr3_aa: CSARDPRIAVVNEQFF
j_call: TRBJ2-1; v_call: TRBV12-5; cdr3_aa: CASGLVPYNEQFF
j_call: TRBJ2-7; v_call: TRBV19; cdr3_aa: CASSTGTAVGEQYF
j_call: TRBJ2-5; v_call: TRBV3-1; cdr3_aa: CASSQEKETQYF
j_call: TRBJ1-2; v_call: TRBV20-1; cdr3_aa: CSARDPNRGYGYTF
j_call: TRBJ2-1; v_call: TRBV3-1; cdr3_aa: CASSQGRGGYNEQFF
j_call: TRBJ2-3; v_call: TRBV19; cdr3_aa: CASSIDTSRVTDTQYF
j_call: TRBJ1-1; v_call: TRBV18; cdr3_aa: CASSLLQDTEAFF
j_call: TRBJ2-5; v_call: TRBV4-2; cdr3_aa: CASSQDGERAGETQYF
j_call: TRBJ2-1; v_call: TRBV5-1; cdr3_aa: CASSLLMSVWEQFF
j_call: TRBJ2-3; v_call: TRBV20-1; cdr3_aa: CSARAMTGAADTQYF
j_call: TRBJ1-1; v_call: TRBV24-1; cdr3_aa: CATSDPPPGKNTEAFF
j_call: TRBJ2-1; v_call: TRBV6-5; cdr3_aa: CASSYIDRGYNEQFF
j_call: TRBJ2-1; v_call: TRBV18; cdr3_aa: CASSTDRVREQFF
j_call: TRBJ1-3; v_call: TRBV6-5; cdr3_aa: CASSYSGQSLSGNTIYF
j_call: TRBJ1-5; v_call: TRBV6-5; cdr3_aa: CASSFGQGQQPQHF
j_call: TRBJ2-5; v_call: TRBV5-5; cdr3_aa: CASYGGYQETQYF
j_call: TRBJ1-1; v_call: TRBV27; cdr3_aa: CASSLSGGTEAFF
j_call: TRBJ2-1; v_call: TRBV6-1; cdr3_aa: CASRGQGVAEAYNEQFF
j_call: TRBJ1-5; v_call: TRBV7-2; cdr3_aa: CASSPHAGQGFNQPQHF
j_call: TRBJ1-2; v_call: TRBV5-1; cdr3_aa: CASSPDLIYGYTF
j_call: TRBJ2-5; v_call: TRBV5-1; cdr3_aa: CASSILGQETQYF
j_call: TRBJ1-1; v_call: TRBV7-9; cdr3_aa: CASSYVGGVGNTEAFF
j_call: TRBJ2-3; v_call: TRBV9; cdr3_aa: CASSFRQGPDTQYF
j_call: TRBJ2-7; v_call: TRBV20-1; cdr3_aa: CSARDVGLSYEQYF
j_call: TRBJ2-4; v_call: TRBV5-1; cdr3_aa: CASSLAGDIQYF